This T cell receptor beta chain was captured in a study of regulatory T cells in long-lasting Graves disease. Overall study: Antithyroid drug use was under 3 months in newly diagnosed Graves' patients.

Germline assignment: CDR1 SGHRS and CDR2 YFSETQ. The CDR3 has 14 residues. The V gene lost 6 bases and the J gene lost 0 bases, with 9 bases spanning the gap. Stated time point: newly diagnosed GD, antithyroid drugs for less than 3 months. PBMC RNA was the source of the TCR library. Guidelines of the American Thyroid Association were used to diagnose Graves' disease. Building of the TCR beta libraries involved iRepertoire HTBI primers and Arm-PCR of CDR3 regions. TCRdb used MiXCR to reprocess the multiplex PCR reads, holding one entry per CDR3 protein. The sample holds about 530,000 distinct CDR3 sequences, 15% to 20% seen once. The table lists this clonotype with a few counts. The sample was also reused in another study, on T cells in Graves' hyperthyroidism and ophthalmopathy. That source notes: The study left out patients who had uncontrolled infection, other autoimmune disease, pregnancy or lactation. Researchers ran a first-round RT-PCR on the TCR CDR3 using the HTBI primer set.

The V call is TRBV5-1, the J call TRBJ2-2; D might be TRBD1 (5 bases). This TCR came from a woman aged 35-65 years with Graves disease. Source: peripheral blood mononuclear cells (PBMCs), taken at new diagnosis, from a patient treated with antithyroid drugs. The CDR3, as DNA: TGCGCCAGCAAGGCAGGGCCGAACACCGGGGAGCTGTTTTTT. It specifies CASKAGPNTGELFF.